The TCR beta chain described here comes from a study of blood T cell repertoires in COVID-19. Study summary: Samples of COVID-19 (acute and convalescent) were obtained from the United States, Italy and Spain.

Authors' processing steps: It was from reference gene primer amplification that nucleated cell counts were estimated. The method was immunoSEQ multiplex PCR; TCRdb's version includes in-frame clones alone and lacks a portion of them. Clone size and the V and J calls come from that table; the DNA yielded D and trimming. The data contain tens of thousands of clones, 82% of them singletons. With V trimmed by 0 bases and J by 4 bases, 11 bases remained unmatched. From germline, CDR1 is SGDLS and CDR2 YYNGEE. CDR3 length: 19 residues. V usage is TRBV9 and J usage is TRBJ2-3; TRBD2 agrees at 13 bases. The TCR sequence derives from an elderly man with active COVID-19. The specimen sequenced was peripheral blood. CDR3: CASSVASGTSGMKADTQYF. DNA of the CDR3: TGTGCCAGCAGCGTAGCATCTGGGACTAGCGGGATGAAGGCAGATACGCAGTATTTT.